A selection of T cell receptor beta chains follows, all from one sample in a study of blood T cells in healthy people across ages. TCRdb redid the calling of the 5' RACE reads with MiXCR, one entry per CDR3 protein. The data show about 800,000 distinct CDR3 sequences, 58% seen once. What was sequenced was blood. Source of these receptors: a young man in good health. CDR3s include the opening cysteine and the closing phenylalanine or tryptophan. D genes are given only for firm matches. Expanded clones get a size class; other rows say once, few or many, or leave the size out.

clone_size	d_call	v_call	j_call	cdr3_aa	cdr3_nt
few	-	TRBV20-1	TRBJ2-7	CSASSDEQYF	TGCAGTGCTAGTTCGGACGAGCAGTACTTC
-	-	TRBV4-1	TRBJ2-1	CASSQGSANEQFF	TGCGCCAGCAGCCAGGGCTCCGCGAACGAGCAGTTCTTC
-	-	TRBV7-9	TRBJ2-1	CASSLGGMRSAKNEQFF	TGTGCCAGCAGCTTAGGCGGTATGCGTTCGGCGAAGAATGAGCAGTTCTTC
many	-	TRBV7-9	TRBJ2-7	CASSLSSYEQYF	TGTGCCAGCAGCCTGAGCTCCTACGAGCAGTACTTC
-	-	TRBV11-1	TRBJ1-1	CASSLMMGGNEAFF	TGTGCCAGCAGCTTAATGATGGGAGGAAATGAAGCTTTCTTT
-	-	TRBV3-1	TRBJ2-7	CATYYEQYF	TGTGCCACCTACTACGAGCAGTACTTC
few	-	TRBV29-1	TRBJ1-1	CSVDPGERPVAFF	TGCAGCGTTGATCCAGGGGAGAGGCCGGTCGCTTTCTTT
-	-	TRBV6-6	TRBJ1-2	CASSSQDNPGYGYTF	TGTGCCAGCAGCAGTCAGGATAACCCCGGCTATGGCTACACCTTC
-	-	TRBV6-5	TRBJ2-2	CASRHRRNTGELFF	TGTGCCAGCAGGCACAGGAGGAACACCGGGGAGCTGTTTTTT
-	-	TRBV5-1	TRBJ1-2	CASSPPELGSYTF	TGCGCCAGCAGCCCTCCAGAACTTGGGAGCTACACCTTC
-	-	TRBV20-1	TRBJ2-1	CSAHLTLSSYREQFF	TGCAGTGCCCACTTGACCCTATCCTCCTACAGGGAGCAGTTCTTC
-	-	TRBV15	TRBJ1-2	CATINIDGYTF	TGTGCCACCATTAATATCGATGGCTACACCTTC
few	TRBD1	TRBV3-1	TRBJ1-2	CASSQKKGAGNGYTF	TGTGCCAGCAGCCAAAAAAAGGGGGCCGGGAATGGCTACACCTTC
-	-	TRBV4-2	TRBJ1-2	CASSQEAREYGYTF	TGTGCCAGCAGCCAAGAGGCCAGGGAGTATGGCTACACCTTC
-	-	TRBV5-6	TRBJ2-3	CASSTGAYTDTQYF	TGTGCCAGCAGCACCGGGGCTTACACAGATACGCAGTATTTT
-	-	TRBV7-9	TRBJ2-1	CASSGSGLTLYNEQFF	TGTGCCAGCAGCGGATCCGGGCTAACCCTTTACAATGAGCAGTTCTTC
-	-	TRBV5-1	TRBJ2-1	CASSPVAGDYNEQFF	TGCGCCAGCAGCCCTGTGGCGGGCGATTACAATGAGCAGTTCTTC
-	-	TRBV7-2	TRBJ2-1	CASSLPVRGEEFF	TGTGCCAGCAGCTTACCGGTACGAGGCGAGGAGTTCTTC
-	TRBD2	TRBV20-1	TRBJ2-1	CSARGGSGRNEQFF	TGCAGTGCTAGGGGGGGTAGCGGGAGGAATGAGCAGTTCTTC
-	-	TRBV27	TRBJ2-5	CASPKTVRGQETQYF	TGTGCCAGCCCGAAAACCGTCCGGGGCCAAGAGACCCAGTACTTC
-	-	TRBV20-1	TRBJ2-1	CSARDMWGLSGDEQFF	TGCAGTGCTAGAGATATGTGGGGGCTCAGCGGGGATGAGCAGTTCTTC
-	TRBD1	TRBV20-1	TRBJ1-5	CSANNRTGGFNQPQHF	TGCAGTGCTAACAATAGAACAGGGGGCTTCAATCAGCCCCAGCATTTT